The clone carrying this TCR beta chain was recorded once. The antigen is not known. This sample is drawn from a study of T cells in tuberculosis. Looking at the study overall: In South Africa, adults with active tuberculosis were compared with IGRA-negative and latently infected IGRA-positive adolescents. General study results and limits: The TCR-beta difference was not significant; alpha differences partly reflected length. GEM motif frequencies gave about 70% accuracy; the GMM repertoire gave 80% to 90%.

Data came from immunoSEQ multiplex PCR; TCRdb stores just in-frame clones and leaves some out. The sample holds 30,000 to 40,000 clones, 80% to 95% seen once. The source of this sequence is a donor between 10 and 35 years old with latent tuberculosis or without tuberculosis infection. Sequencing was performed on PBMCs.

Written as DNA, the CDR3 is TGCGCCAACCCTAACAGTCTCTATGGCTACACCTTC. This sequence encodes CANPNSLYGYTF. The chain carries TRBV23-1 and TRBJ1-2; D is ambiguous. Being an ORF, TRBV23-1 has a function that is uncertain. The CDR3 consists of 12 residues. The V and J ends lost 10 bases and 4 bases respectively, with 13 bases between them.